One sample yielded the 10 T cell receptor beta chains listed below, sequenced in a study of sequential checkpoint blockade in melanoma. Treatment indicated: randomized to nivolumab then ipilimumab (arm A) or the reverse (arm B). Profiled with immunoSEQ multiplex PCR; TCRdb holds only in-frame clones, not every one. The sample consists of approximately 2,700 clones, around 23% of them appearing once. Specimen: tumor tissue (inferred from file names), collected from a patient given nivolumab and ipilimumab in sequence. Receptors were obtained from a human donor with melanoma.

The genes are TRBV30 and TRBJ2-1; tentatively, D is TRBD2 (5 bases). CDR3 length: 14 amino acids. The V and J ends lost 4 bases and 1 base respectively, with 11 bases between them. Germline CDR1 GTSNPN, CDR2 SVGIG (reference sequence). CDR3 nucleotides: TGTGCCTGGACTGGGAGCTGGTCCTACAATGAGCAGTTCTTC. Translation: CAWTGSWSYNEQFF.

The count of this clone is one. The chain uses TRBV14 and TRBJ2-2; tentative D call: TRBD2 (6 bases). Germline CDR1 is SGHDN and CDR2 is FVKESK. Trimming pared 6 bases from V and 6 bases from J, leaving 35 bases between. The CDR3 loop spans 21 amino acids. In DNA form, the CDR3 reads TGTGCCAGCAGGGATAGCCCTCCGGGACTCCTTATTAAAGTTTGCCCCGGGGAGCTGTTTTTT. Translated: CASRDSPPGLLIKVCPGELFF.

As concerns this clone: Germline is not matched at one junction end, which may reflect a read error. This chain links TRBV11-3 with TRBJ2-3; D perhaps matches TRBD1 (5 bases). The CDR3 is 14 residues long. Germline loops: CDR1 SGHNT, CDR2 YENEEA. For the CDR3, the DNA is TGTGCTAGCAGCGCCGACAGCAGCACAGATACGCAGTATTTT. Amino acid sequence: CASSADSSTDTQYF.

The V gene is TRBV18, the J gene TRBJ2-5; 7 bases map to TRBD2. Germline V gene sequence: CDR1 KGHSH, CDR2 LQKENI. The CDR3 extends over 15 amino acids. V lost 3 bases and J lost 4; bases outside the gene matches: 8. CDR3 sequence: CASSPGAGRGETQYF. The CDR3, as DNA: TGTGCCAGCTCACCGGGAGCGGGGCGGGGAGAGACCCAGTACTTC. Full variable domain (outside the CDR3, taken from reference TRBV18 and TRBJ2-5): NAGVMQNPRHLVRRRGQEARLRCSPMKGHSHVYWYRQLPEEGLKFMVYLQKENIIDESGMPKERFSAEFPKEGPSILRIQQVVRGDSAAYFCASSPGAGRGETQYFGPGTRLLVL.

The V call is TRBV9, the J call TRBJ2-1, with 8 nucleotides matching TRBD2. Trimming took 4 bases from V and 7 from J; bases not matched to a gene: 10. CDR3 length equals 15 residues. Germline CDR1 is SGDLS and CDR2 is YYNGEE. The CDR3 DNA sequence: TGTGCCAGCAGCTCCAATCTCGGGACTAGTAATGAGCAGTTCTTC. Encoded protein: CASSSNLGTSNEQFF.

The chain combines TRBV19 with TRBJ1-2, with 11 bases that match TRBD1. Germline V gene lookup returns CDR1 LNHDA and CDR2 SQIVND (reference sequence). The CDR3 has 21 amino acids. With V trimmed by 3 bases and J by 6 bases, 24 bases remained unmatched. CDR3 sequence: CASSIGRTGGSRYLGIDGYTF. The CDR3 nucleotides are TGTGCCAGTAGTATCGGGCGGACAGGGGGCTCGAGGTACTTGGGTATCGATGGCTACACCTTC.

The rearrangement uses TRBV18 and TRBJ1-2; TRBD1 agrees at 12 bases. Looked up from germline, CDR1 is KGHSH and CDR2 is LQKENI. The CDR3 contains 16 residues. J lost 5 bases, V lost 3 bases, and 7 bases had no gene match. The CDR3: CASSPGGQGARYGYTF. The CDR3 DNA reads TGTGCCAGCTCACCCGGGGGACAGGGGGCGCGTTATGGCTACACCTTC.

This clone was counted ten times or more. This chain links TRBV11-3 with TRBJ1-4; D possibly corresponds to TRBD1 (6 bases). The CDR3 is 14 amino acids. CDR1 and CDR2 from the germline V gene are SGHNT and YENEEA. Trimming stripped 6 bases from V and 3 bases from J, with 11 bases between. The CDR3 DNA reads TGTGCCAGCAGACAGGGCCGAGCTAATGAAAAACTGTTTTTT. It is translated as CASRQGRANEKLFF.

The V gene is TRBV25-1, the J gene TRBJ1-1; D not resolved. CDR3 length: 13 amino acids. The germline V gene encodes CDR1 MGHDK and CDR2 SYGVNS. Trimming left V 2 bases short and J 1 base short, with 5 bases between. In nucleotides, the CDR3 is TGTGCCAGCAGTGAAGGTCAGAACACTGAAGCTTTCTTT. Its translation: CASSEGQNTEAFF.

This chain joins TRBV30 and TRBJ1-1, with D perhaps TRBD1 (5 bases). The ends were cut back, 3 bases at V and 1 base at J, with 12 bases in the middle. There are 14 residues in the CDR3. Looked up from germline, CDR1 is GTSNPN and CDR2 is SVGIG (reference sequence). The chain's CDR3 is CAWRVSGGNTEAFF. CDR3 bases: TGTGCCTGGAGGGTCTCTGGGGGGAACACTGAAGCTTTCTTT.